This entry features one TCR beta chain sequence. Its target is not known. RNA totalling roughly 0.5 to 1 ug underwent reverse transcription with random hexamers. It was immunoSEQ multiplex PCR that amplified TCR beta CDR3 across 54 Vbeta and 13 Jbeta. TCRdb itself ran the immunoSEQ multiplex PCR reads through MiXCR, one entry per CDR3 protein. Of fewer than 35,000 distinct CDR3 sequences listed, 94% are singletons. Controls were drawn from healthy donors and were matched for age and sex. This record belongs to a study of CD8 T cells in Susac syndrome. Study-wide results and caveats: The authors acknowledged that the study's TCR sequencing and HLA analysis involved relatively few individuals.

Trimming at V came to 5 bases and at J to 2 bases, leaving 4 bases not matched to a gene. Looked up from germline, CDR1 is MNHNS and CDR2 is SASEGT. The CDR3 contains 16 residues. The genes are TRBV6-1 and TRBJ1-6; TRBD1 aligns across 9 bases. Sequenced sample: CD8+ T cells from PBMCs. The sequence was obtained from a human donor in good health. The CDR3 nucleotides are TGTGCCAGCAGTAGACAGGGGGACACCTATAATTCACCCCTCCACTTT. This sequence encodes CASSRQGDTYNSPLHF.